This TCR beta chain is from a study of T cell repertoires and HLA-DP antigens. The overall study: Alloreactive CD4+ T cells targeted HLA-DP on transduced HeLa.

Trimming took 6 bases from V and 6 from J; bases not matched to a gene: 7. The CDR3 runs 13 residues. Germline loops: CDR1 MNHEY, CDR2 SVGAGI. HeLa cells expressing allogeneic DPB1 restimulated the roughly 15-day-expanded CD4+ cells for about a day. Stimulation used HeLa cells expressing transduced HLA-DPA1/DPB1, HLA-DM, invariant chain and CD80. Irradiated (100 Gy) HeLa cells stimulated CD4+ cells at 3:1 with around 53 U/mL IL-2. Purity of the untouched CD4+ T cells was roughly 98%. For cultured samples, the target was over 55,000 T cell genomes at survey resolution. Sequenced by immunoSEQ multiplex PCR; TCRdb stores in-frame clones only, minus some. Among under 2,500 clones listed, nearly 80% were seen once.

The chain is built from TRBV6-5 and TRBJ1-2, with 7 bases fitting TRBD1. The receptor comes from a woman younger than 30 in good health and CMV-seronegative. Sequences were obtained from CD137- CD4+ T cells from cultured PBMCs. The CDR3 nucleotides read TGTGCCAGCAGGCTACAGGGGAGGGATGGCTACACCTTC. This gives the protein CASRLQGRDGYTF.